This passage covers 7 T cell receptor beta chains from one sample sequenced in a study of shared clonotypes between healthy human individuals. Some clones are missing from TCRdb's copy, which holds only in-frame ones; the method was immunoSEQ multiplex PCR. The sample holds 2.5 million or so clones, roughly 92% seen once. Sequencing was carried out using naive CD4+ T cells sorted from blood. Regarding subset: CD45RA+ positively selected. The receptor source for this set is a man aged 18 to 30 in good health.

The chain's CDR3 is CASSFRDRLTDTQYF. CDR3 coding DNA: TGTGCCAGCAGCTTCCGGGACAGGTTAACAGATACGCAGTATTTT. The V and J genes are TRBV5-5 and TRBJ2-3; 8 bases map to TRBD1. This CDR3 contains 15 residues. Germline V gene data show CDR1 as SGHKS and CDR2 as YYEKEE (reference sequence). V lost 2 bases to trimming and J lost 3 bases; unmatched junction nucleotides: 5.

The chain uses TRBV28 and TRBJ1-2; 7 positions match TRBD1. Germline trimming cut 2 bases from V and 3 bases from J; bases unmatched to any gene: 9. Germline V CDR1 and CDR2: MDHEN, SYDVKM. The CDR3 runs 16 residues. The CDR3 region is CASSLLTGADYYGYTF. For the CDR3, the DNA is TGTGCCAGCAGTTTACTCACAGGGGCGGACTACTATGGCTACACCTTC.

The chain uses TRBV19 and TRBJ1-5; D is unclear. V lost 5 bases and J lost 8, with 10 bases in between. The CDR3 extends over 12 amino acids. Germline CDR1 is LNHDA and CDR2 is SQIVND (reference sequence). The CDR3 protein is CASSWSGEPQHF. DNA for the CDR3: TGTGCCAGTAGTTGGTCGGGTGAGCCCCAGCATTTT.

The chain carries TRBV12-5 and TRBJ2-1; D might be TRBD2 (6 bases). This CDR3 has 16 residues. Germline loops: CDR1 LGHNT, CDR2 FRNRAP. V was cut by 6 bases and J by 3 bases, with 18 bases left in between. The DNA of the CDR3 is TGTGCTAGTGGGTTCGGGGGTAGCGGACTCTACAATGAGCAGTTCTTC. This translates into CASGFGGSGLYNEQFF. Using reference TRBV12-5 and TRBJ2-1 for the parts outside the CDR3, the full variable domain is DARVTQTPRHKVTEMGQEVTMRCQPILGHNTVFWYRQTMMQGLELLAYFRNRAPLDDSGMPKDRFSAEMPDATLATLKIQPSEPRDSAVYFCASGFGGSGLYNEQFFGPGTRLTVL.

The chain couples TRBV4-1 to TRBJ1-1; TRBD1 might be the D (5 bases). This CDR3 spans 15 amino acids. V was trimmed by 0 bases and J by 1 base, leaving 9 bases between them. Germline V gene lookup returns CDR1 MGHRA and CDR2 YSYEKL. DNA for the CDR3: TGCGCCAGCAGCCAAGATCAGGGAGGGAACACTGAAGCTTTCTTT. It encodes CASSQDQGGNTEAFF.

CDR3 sequence reads: CASSLPFQPQHF. The CDR3 region has the DNA TGTGCCAGCAGCCTACCTTTTCAGCCCCAGCATTTT. The V gene is TRBV7-2, the J gene TRBJ1-5; D is undetermined. V was clipped by 5 bases and J by 6 bases, with 8 bases between them. This CDR3 has 12 amino acids. The germline CDR1 and CDR2 sequences are SGHTA and FQGNSA. Full variable domain (remainder filled in from reference TRBV7-2 and TRBJ1-5): GAGVSQSPSNKVTEKGKDVELRCDPISGHTALYWYRQSLGQGLEFLIYFQGNSAPDKSGLPSDRFSAERTGGSVSTLTIQRTQQEDSAVYLCASSLPFQPQHFGDGTRLSIL.

The rearrangement uses TRBV7-3 and TRBJ2-3, with 7 bases matching TRBD2. J lost 3 bases, V lost 5 bases, and 5 bases had no gene match. The germline CDR1 and CDR2 sequences are SGHTA and FQGTGA. This CDR3 region has 14 residues. CDR3 nucleotides: TGTGCCAGCAGCCGTCTGGGGGGGACAGATACGCAGTATTTT. Its protein is CASSRLGGTDTQYF.